This passage covers 16 T cell receptor beta chains from one sample sequenced in a study of blood T cell repertoires in COVID-19. Here immunoSEQ multiplex PCR was the method, and the copy in TCRdb shows in-frame clones only, minus some. The sample lists tens of thousands of clones, nearly 80% occurring once. Input material: peripheral blood. These receptors were taken from a man aged 70-80 years with COVID-19, enrolled during active disease.

The chain combines TRBV10-3 with TRBJ1-5; TRBD1 matches 7 bases. The germline CDR1 and CDR2 sequences are ENHRY and SYGVKD. The CDR3 covers 15 residues. J was trimmed by 0 bases and V by 10 bases; bases with no gene match: 9. CDR3 bases: TGTGCCACCCTCCGGGACAGTTATAGCAATCAGCCCCAGCATTTT. As protein: CATLRDSYSNQPQHF.

The chain has TRBV6-5 and TRBJ1-1; D is unclear. V was shortened by 4 bases and J by 0 bases, with 9 bases between the two germline ends. Germline CDR1 and CDR2: MNHEY and SVGAGI. The CDR3 totals 14 residues. CDR3 coding DNA: TGTGCCAGCAGTTTCGGAGCAATGAACACTGAAGCTTTCTTT. This codes for CASSFGAMNTEAFF.

This clone was observed once. V gene TRBV5-1 combines with J gene TRBJ2-7, with 8 bases identical to TRBD1. This CDR3 contains 15 residues. The J segment lost 6 bases and the V segment lost 1 base, leaving 9 bases of the junction unmatched. Germline V lookup: CDR1 SGHRS, CDR2 YFSETQ. This chain's CDR3 is CASSLFRGQGAEQYF. DNA for the CDR3: TGCGCCAGCAGCTTGTTCAGGGGGCAAGGCGCCGAGCAGTACTTC.

The chain is built from TRBV19 and TRBJ1-5, with 8 bases aligning to TRBD1. The germline CDR1 and CDR2 sequences are LNHDA and SQIVND (reference sequence). V shed 5 bases and J 2 bases; nucleotides not matched to a gene: 14. The CDR3 is made up of 18 amino acids. The CDR3 is CASSPKYYSTGGNQPQHF. The DNA of the CDR3 is TGTGCCAGTAGTCCAAAATATTATTCGACAGGGGGCAATCAGCCCCAGCATTTT.

V usage is TRBV28 and J usage is TRBJ1-5, with a possible D match to TRBD1 (6 bases). CDR1 MDHEN and CDR2 SYDVKM come from the germline V gene. V lost 6 bases, J lost 10 bases, and 16 bases lay in between. CDR3 length equals 13 residues. CDR3 loop: CASSNRDEGPQHF. The CDR3 nucleotides read TGTGCCAGCAGCAACAGGGACGAGGGTCCCCAGCATTTT. Full variable domain (outside the CDR3, taken from reference TRBV28 and TRBJ1-5): DVKVTQSSRYLVKRTGEKVFLECVQDMDHENMFWYRQDPGLGLRLIYFSYDVKMKEKGDIPEGYSVSREKKERFSLILESASTNQTSMYLCASSNRDEGPQHFGDGTRLSIL.

This chain joins TRBV28 and TRBJ2-1, with 7 bases lining up with TRBD2. The CDR3 contains 14 residues. Germline V gives CDR1 MDHEN, CDR2 SYDVKM. The ends lost 5 bases at V and 3 bases at J; junction bases unmatched: 4. CDR3: CASSESSGYNEQFF. CDR3 nucleotides: TGTGCCAGCAGTGAGTCTAGCGGCTACAATGAGCAGTTCTTC.

This clone was recorded a few times. This rearrangement joins TRBV6-5 to TRBJ1-5; TRBD1 aligns across 9 bases. The CDR3 runs to 15 residues. Trimming took 5 bases from V and 1 from J; bases not matched to a gene: 3. Germline V gene lookup returns CDR1 MNHEY and CDR2 SVGAGI. Written as DNA, the CDR3 is TGTGCCAGCAGTCCCGGGACAGGGAGCAATCAGCCCCAGCATTTT. It encodes CASSPGTGSNQPQHF.

CDR3 protein: CASSFGQGVYNEQFF. The CDR3, as DNA: TGTGCCAGCAGCTTCGGGCAGGGGGTCTACAATGAGCAGTTCTTC. The chain employs TRBV7-2 and TRBJ2-1; 7 bases are a match to TRBD1. This CDR3 is built from 15 residues. Trimming removed 3 bases from V and 3 bases from J; junction bases left unmatched: 5. Per the germline V gene, CDR1 is SGHTA and CDR2 is FQGNSA.

CDR3: CAWERTGNSPLHF. CDR3 nucleotides: TGTGCCTGGGAAAGGACAGGGAACTCACCCCTCCACTTT. The genes are TRBV30 and TRBJ1-6, with TRBD1 identical over 8 bases. With 5 bases clipped from V and 10 bases from J, the junction kept 7 bases outside the gene matches. Germline CDR1 GTSNPN, CDR2 SVGIG (reference sequence). This CDR3 spans 13 amino acids.

The V and J genes are TRBV4-1 and TRBJ2-7, with 9 bases aligning to TRBD2. V dropped 3 bases and J dropped 5; count of bases not matched to a gene: 8. Germline-derived CDR1 and CDR2 are MGHRA and YSYEKL. CDR3 length: 15 residues. The CDR3 sequence is CASSHHGTSLDEQYF. In DNA, the CDR3 is TGCGCCAGCAGCCATCACGGGACTAGCCTCGACGAGCAGTACTTC.

The chain has TRBV7-2 and TRBJ2-1; TRBD1 aligns across 7 bases. The ends lost 5 bases at V and 4 bases at J; junction bases unmatched: 5. CDR1 is SGHTA and CDR2 is FQGNSA in the germline V gene. This CDR3 is 14 amino acids long. The CDR3 spells CASSPGQIYNEQFF. Here the CDR3 DNA reads TGTGCCAGCAGCCCGGGACAGATTTACAATGAGCAGTTCTTC.

V is TRBV5-4 and J is TRBJ2-1, with D maybe TRBD2 (5 bases). The CDR3 is made up of 16 amino acids. Per germline, CDR1 SGHNT and CDR2 YYREEE (reference sequence). The ends were cut back, 0 bases at V and 3 bases at J, with 13 bases in the middle. In DNA form, the CDR3 reads TGTGCCAGCAGCTTGGAAGCTGGGAGCCTCTACAATGAGCAGTTCTTC. It encodes CASSLEAGSLYNEQFF.

The chain combines TRBV27 with TRBJ1-1, with TRBD1 as a possible D gene (5 bases). V was cut by 8 bases and J by 3 bases, with 13 bases left in between. Germline lookup yields CDR1 MNHEY and CDR2 SMNVEV (reference sequence). CDR3 length: 13 amino acids. DNA of the CDR3: TGTGCCAGCTCTGTGGGCAGGGACACTGAAGCTTTCTTT. It codes for CASSVGRDTEAFF.

Only one count was recorded for this clone. The gene calls are TRBV7-2 and TRBJ2-3; D gene ambiguous. The V end lost 2 bases, the J end lost 3 bases, and 15 bases lay between the germline ends. The CDR3 consists of 16 residues. CDR1 and CDR2 from the germline V gene are SGHTA and FQGNSA. The CDR3 sequence is CASSLMVLTRTDTQYF. CDR3 coding DNA: TGTGCCAGCAGCTTAATGGTACTGACAAGGACAGATACGCAGTATTTT.

This clone showed up just once. J is TRBJ1-5 and V is TRBV6-5; the D gene is possibly TRBD1 (5 bases). CDR1 and CDR2 from the germline V gene are MNHEY and SVGAGI. The CDR3 is 15 amino acids. Trimming removed 4 bases at V and 6 bases at J, with 16 bases between. CDR3 sequence reads: CASSSGGVWGQPQHF. In DNA form, the CDR3 reads TGTGCCAGCAGTTCGGGGGGGGTTTGGGGTCAGCCCCAGCATTTT.

The rearrangement uses TRBV7-9 and TRBJ1-3; 11 bases map to TRBD1. V dropped 5 bases and J dropped 8; count of bases not matched to a gene: 11. The germline CDR1 and CDR2 sequences are SEHNR and FQNEAQ (reference sequence). The length of the CDR3 is 16 residues. For the CDR3, the DNA is TGTGCCAGCAGCAGAGGGACAGGGGGTCTTGCGGACACCATATATTTT. Its protein product is CASSRGTGGLADTIYF.